This T cell receptor beta chain came from a study of STAT5B mutations in CD4+ large granular lymphocyte leukemia. Study-wide points: No patients shared main leukemic clonotypes, though around 24% appeared at low frequency elsewhere. Patient cell sources varied; roughly 6 CD4-sorted samples entered the clonality comparison.

This CDR3 has 13 residues. V lost 1 base, J lost 8 bases, and 5 bases stayed unmatched. Germline V gives CDR1 SGHRS, CDR2 YFSETQ. Either unselected PBMC or bead-purified CD4+, CD4+CD8+, CD57+ or CD56+ cells were sequenced. A note on this clone: Its antigen is currently unknown.

Original data processing: Putative leukemic clones, approximately 61 in all, each exceeded 5% of the repertoire. Some clones are missing from TCRdb's copy, which holds only in-frame ones; the method was immunoSEQ multiplex PCR. V, J and clone size derive from that table, while D and trimming were established from the DNA sequence. The table lists 2,600 or so clones, around 74% of them singletons. The receptor comes from a woman in her 70s with CD4+ T-cell large granular lymphocyte leukemia. Material for sequencing was PBMCs. V gene TRBV5-1 combines with J gene TRBJ1-2, with TRBD1 matching over 7 bases. DNA for the CDR3: TGCGCCAGCAGCTTGAATACAGGGGACGGCTACACCTTC. Translation gives CASSLNTGDGYTF.